The clone carrying this TCR beta chain was seen many times. The entry originates in a study of read filtering for tumor transcriptome and immune sequencing. Overall study: By R-ISS, stages I, II and III held around 8, 16 and 7 patients.

From 300 to 400 ng of RNA, a library with molecular barcoded alpha/delta and beta/gamma adaptors was made. TCRdb independently ran MiXCR on the reads; one entry per CDR3 protein. The table records some 43,000 distinct CDR3 sequences, about an eighth of them present only once. This sequence was found in a donor at least 40 years old with multiple myeloma. The sample comprised a population of CD138-negative cells sorted from bone marrow.

The CDR3 DNA follows: TGTGCCAGCAGCGGGACTGGCGGCGGGAGGACTACTTACGAGCAGTACTTC. Protein product: CASSGTGGGRTTYEQYF. The rearrangement links TRBV7-2 to TRBJ2-7; TRBD2 matches 8 bases. CDR1 is SGHTA, CDR2 FQGNSA, per germline. The V gene end was trimmed by 5 bases and the J gene end by 4 bases; junction bases not matched to a gene: 16. This CDR3 is 17 amino acids long.